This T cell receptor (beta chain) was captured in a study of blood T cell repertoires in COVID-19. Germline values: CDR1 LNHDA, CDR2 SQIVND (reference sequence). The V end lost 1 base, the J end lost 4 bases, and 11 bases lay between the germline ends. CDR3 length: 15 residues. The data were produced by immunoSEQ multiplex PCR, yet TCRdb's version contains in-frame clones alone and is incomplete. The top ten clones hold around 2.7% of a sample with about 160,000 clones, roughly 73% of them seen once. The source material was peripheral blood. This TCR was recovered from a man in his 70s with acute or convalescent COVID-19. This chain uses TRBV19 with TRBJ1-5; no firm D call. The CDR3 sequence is CASSIGWAVNQPQHF. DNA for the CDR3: TGTGCCAGTAGTATAGGTTGGGCAGTTAATCAGCCCCAGCATTTT.